This TCR beta chain comes out of a study of CD8+ T cells in alopecia areata. Isolated RNA was reverse transcribed into cDNA used as the sequencing template. TCRdb's copy holds only in-frame clones and misses some; the assay was immunoSEQ multiplex PCR. The data hold under 250,000 clones, with about 53% observed a single time. This clone was seen once. This specimen consisted of CD4+ T cells sorted from blood, obtained at week 0. The sequence derives from a human donor with alopecia areata.

CDR3 protein: CASSNGQNYEQYF. The CDR3 nucleotides read TGTGCCAGCTCAAACGGACAGAACTACGAGCAGTACTTC. The chain links TRBV18 to TRBJ2-7; TRBD1 might be the D (6 bases). The CDR3 spans 13 residues. V lost 5 bases, J lost 3 bases, and 11 bases lay in between. The V gene's germline CDR1 is KGHSH and CDR2 LQKENI. The variable domain in full, completed from reference TRBV18 and TRBJ2-7, reads NAGVMQNPRHLVRRRGQEARLRCSPMKGHSHVYWYRQLPEEGLKFMVYLQKENIIDESGMPKERFSAEFPKEGPSILRIQQVVRGDSAAYFCASSNGQNYEQYFGPGTRLTVT.